This T cell receptor (beta chain) was profiled in a study of T cells expressing NK-cell markers. Looking at the study overall: Repertoire data for TCR beta were derived from sorted T cells (CD3+CD56+NKG2C+, CD3+CD56+NKG2C- and CD3+CD56-NKG2C+).

TCRdb processed the 5' RACE reads again and assigns one entry to each CDR3 protein, with no DNA. Here the sample table reports about 150,000 distinct CDR3 sequences. This receptor was obtained from a man aged 18-70 years in good health. Sequencing input: blood T cells: a sorted CD56 or NKG2C T cell subset, CD4+ or CD8+ T cells, or bulk PBMC T cells (not recorded which).

The chain's CDR3 is CASSARLSNEQFF. The V and J genes are TRBV9 and TRBJ2-1. Germline values: CDR1 SGDLS, CDR2 YYNGEE. This CDR3 contains 13 residues.